The clone carrying this TCR beta chain was counted only a few times. The antigen is undetermined. There were likely unrecorded immune exposures, though donors were nominally healthy when sampled. The primer mix had 60 Vbeta and 13 Jbeta primers. Libraries were prepared by immunoSEQ multiplex PCR; TCRdb keeps only in-frame clonotypes and omits some of them. The sample has 110,000 to 150,000 clones; around two thirds are singletons. V dropped 1 base and J dropped 4 bases, with 8 bases sitting between them. The germline V gene has CDR1 SEHNR and CDR2 FQNEAQ (reference sequence). This CDR3 has 14 residues. The data were taken from a study of cytomegalovirus exposure and HLA in healthy donors. Study-level points and caveats: The investigators catalogued 150 to 200 TCR beta chains as cytomegalovirus-associated. Donors were assumed by presence/absence analyses to have roughly uniform sequencing depth.

The TCR comes from an older woman in good health and CMV-seropositive. V usage is TRBV7-9 and J usage is TRBJ2-1; D may be TRBD2 (5 bases). The source material was PBMCs. In DNA form, the CDR3 reads TGTGCCAGCAGCTTAGATCGGGGATACAATGAGCAGTTCTTC. Translating it yields CASSLDRGYNEQFF.